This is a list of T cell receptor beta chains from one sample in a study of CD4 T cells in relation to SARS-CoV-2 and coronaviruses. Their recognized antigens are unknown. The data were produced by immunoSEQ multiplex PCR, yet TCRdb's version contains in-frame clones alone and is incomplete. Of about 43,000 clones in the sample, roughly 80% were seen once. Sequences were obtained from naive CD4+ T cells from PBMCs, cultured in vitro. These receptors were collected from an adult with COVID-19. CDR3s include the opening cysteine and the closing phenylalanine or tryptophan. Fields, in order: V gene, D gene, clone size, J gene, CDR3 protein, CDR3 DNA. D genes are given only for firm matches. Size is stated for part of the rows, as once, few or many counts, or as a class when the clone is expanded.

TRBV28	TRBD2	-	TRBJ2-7	CASSFRLAGGATYEQYF	TGTGCCAGCAGTTTCCGACTAGCGGGAGGGGCCACCTACGAGCAGTACTTC
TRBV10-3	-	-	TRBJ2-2	CAISEGNTGELFF	TGTGCCATCAGTGAGGGCAACACCGGGGAGCTGTTTTTT
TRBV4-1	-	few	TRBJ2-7	CASSTSADEQYF	TGCGCCAGCAGTACCTCAGCGGACGAGCAGTACTTC
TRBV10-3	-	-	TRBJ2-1	CAISVSTDNEQFF	TGTGCCATCAGTGTTAGCACAGACAATGAGCAGTTCTTC
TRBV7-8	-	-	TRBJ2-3	CASSWGSSSTQYF	TGTGCCAGCAGCTGGGGAAGTAGTAGTACGCAGTATTTT
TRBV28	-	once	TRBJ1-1	CASSLSQNTEAFF	TGTGCCAGCAGTTTATCCCAGAACACTGAAGCTTTCTTT
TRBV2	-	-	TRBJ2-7	CASMGDISSYEQYF	TGTGCCAGCATGGGGGACATTAGCTCCTACGAGCAGTACTTC
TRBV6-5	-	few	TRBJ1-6	CASRPRDRVISPLHF	TGTGCCAGCAGACCGCGGGACCGGGTAATATCACCCCTCCACTTT
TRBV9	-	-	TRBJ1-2	CASSRETLGRLSGYTF	TGTGCCAGCAGCCGAGAAACCCTCGGGAGATTGAGTGGCTACACCTTC
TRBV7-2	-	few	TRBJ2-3	CASGGASTDTQYF	TGTGCCAGCGGGGGGGCTAGCACAGATACGCAGTATTTT
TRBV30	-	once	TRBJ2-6	CAWRRGTGTSGANVLTF	TGTGCCTGGAGGCGGGGGACAGGTACCTCTGGGGCCAACGTCCTGACTTTC
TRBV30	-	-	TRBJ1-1	CAWSVVVNTEAFF	TGTGCCTGGAGTGTGGTCGTGAACACTGAAGCTTTCTTT
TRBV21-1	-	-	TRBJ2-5	CASSSPGGRYLQETQYF	TGTGCCAGCAGCTCTCCCGGAGGAAGATATTTACAAGAGACCCAGTACTTC
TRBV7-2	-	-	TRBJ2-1	CASSLLWRAWDEQFF	TGTGCCAGCAGCTTATTGTGGAGGGCCTGGGATGAGCAGTTCTTC
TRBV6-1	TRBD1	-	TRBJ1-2	CASSEEVGQGGHGYTF	TGTGCCAGCAGTGAAGAGGTGGGACAGGGGGGCCATGGCTACACCTTC
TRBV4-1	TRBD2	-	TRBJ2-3	CASSHGTSGRALGTDTQYF	TGCGCCAGCAGCCATGGGACTAGCGGGAGGGCCTTGGGCACAGATACGCAGTATTTT
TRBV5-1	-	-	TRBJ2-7	CASSLGGLRGSYEQYF	TGCGCCAGCAGCTTGGGTGGTTTAAGGGGCTCCTACGAGCAGTACTTC
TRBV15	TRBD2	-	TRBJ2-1	CATRIGTSRSNEQFF	TGTGCCACCAGAATTGGGACTAGCCGAAGCAATGAGCAGTTCTTC
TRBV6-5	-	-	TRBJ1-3	CASTKRRSSGNTIYF	TGTGCCAGCACTAAAAGGCGGAGCTCTGGAAACACCATATATTTT
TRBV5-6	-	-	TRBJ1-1	CASRDVGGLESMAFF	TGTGCCAGCAGGGATGTTGGGGGGCTCGAGTCTATGGCTTTCTTT
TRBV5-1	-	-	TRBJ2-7	CASSLASGSYEQYF	TGCGCCAGCAGCTTGGCCAGCGGCTCCTACGAGCAGTACTTC
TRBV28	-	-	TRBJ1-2	CASSSVNYGYTF	TGTGCCAGCAGTTCAGTTAACTATGGCTACACCTTC
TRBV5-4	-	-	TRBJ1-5	CASSSIGQPQHF	TGTGCCAGCAGCTCAATCGGACAGCCCCAGCATTTT
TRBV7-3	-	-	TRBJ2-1	CASSALLGAFNEQFF	TGTGCCAGCAGCGCGCTGCTTGGGGCTTTCAATGAGCAGTTCTTC
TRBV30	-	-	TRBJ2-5	CAWSLGTPGRETQYF	TGTGCCTGGAGCTTGGGGACACCCGGACGAGAGACCCAGTACTTC
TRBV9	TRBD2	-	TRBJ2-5	CASSTQLAGVRETQYF	TGTGCCAGCAGCACACAACTAGCGGGAGTAAGAGAGACCCAGTACTTC